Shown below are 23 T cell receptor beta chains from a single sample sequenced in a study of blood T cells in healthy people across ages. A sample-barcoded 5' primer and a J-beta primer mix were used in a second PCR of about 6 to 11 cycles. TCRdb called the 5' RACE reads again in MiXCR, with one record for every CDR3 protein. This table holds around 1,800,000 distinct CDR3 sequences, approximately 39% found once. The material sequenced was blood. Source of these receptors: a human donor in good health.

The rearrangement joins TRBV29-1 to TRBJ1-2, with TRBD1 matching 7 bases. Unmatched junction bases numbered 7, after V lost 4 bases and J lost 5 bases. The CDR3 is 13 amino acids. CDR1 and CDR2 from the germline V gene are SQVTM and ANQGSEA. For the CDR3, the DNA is TGCAGCGTTGGACAGGGACCGCTTTATGGCTACACCTTC. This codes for CSVGQGPLYGYTF.

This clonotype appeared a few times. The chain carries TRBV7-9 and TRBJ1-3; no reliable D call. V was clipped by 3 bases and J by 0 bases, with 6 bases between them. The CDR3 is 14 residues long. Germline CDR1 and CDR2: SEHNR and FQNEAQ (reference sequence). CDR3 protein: CASSLTLSGNTIYF. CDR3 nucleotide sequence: TGTGCCAGCAGCTTGACCCTCTCTGGAAACACCATATATTTT.

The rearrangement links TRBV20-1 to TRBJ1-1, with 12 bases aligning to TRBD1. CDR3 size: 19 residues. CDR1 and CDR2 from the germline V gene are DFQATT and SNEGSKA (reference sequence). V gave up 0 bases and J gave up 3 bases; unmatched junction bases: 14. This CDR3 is CSARDPLGTGGRLDTEAFF. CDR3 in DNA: TGCAGTGCTAGAGATCCCTTAGGGACAGGGGGCCGGTTGGACACTGAAGCTTTCTTT.

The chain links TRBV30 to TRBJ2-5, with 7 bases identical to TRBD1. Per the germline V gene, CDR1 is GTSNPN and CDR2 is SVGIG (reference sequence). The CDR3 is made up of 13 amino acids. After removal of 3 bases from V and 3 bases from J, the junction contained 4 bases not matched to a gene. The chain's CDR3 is CAWRARGKETQYF. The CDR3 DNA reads TGTGCCTGGAGAGCCAGGGGGAAAGAGACCCAGTACTTC.

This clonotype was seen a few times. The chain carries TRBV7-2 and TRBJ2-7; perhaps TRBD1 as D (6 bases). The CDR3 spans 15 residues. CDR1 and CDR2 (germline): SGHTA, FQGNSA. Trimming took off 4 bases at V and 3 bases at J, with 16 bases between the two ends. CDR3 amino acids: CASSSGTSRLYEQYF. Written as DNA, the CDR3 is TGTGCCAGCAGCTCCGGGACAAGTAGGCTCTACGAGCAGTACTTC.

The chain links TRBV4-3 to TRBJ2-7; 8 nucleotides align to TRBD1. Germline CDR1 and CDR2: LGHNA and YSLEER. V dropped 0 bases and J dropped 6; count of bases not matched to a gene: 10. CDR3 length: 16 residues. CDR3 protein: CASSQDSTGGCSEQYF. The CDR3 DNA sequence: TGCGCCAGCAGCCAAGATAGCACAGGGGGTTGTAGCGAGCAGTACTTC.

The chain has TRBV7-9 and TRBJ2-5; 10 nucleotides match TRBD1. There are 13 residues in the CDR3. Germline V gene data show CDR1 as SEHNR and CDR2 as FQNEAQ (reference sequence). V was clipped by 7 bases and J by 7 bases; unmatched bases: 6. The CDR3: CASTGTGVGTQYF. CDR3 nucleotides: TGTGCCAGCACCGGGACAGGGGTGGGGACCCAGTACTTC.

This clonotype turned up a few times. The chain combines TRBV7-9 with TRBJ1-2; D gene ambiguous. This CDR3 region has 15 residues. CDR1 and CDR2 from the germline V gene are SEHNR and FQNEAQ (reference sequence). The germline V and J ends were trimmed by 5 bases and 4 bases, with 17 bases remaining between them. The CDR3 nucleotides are TGTGCCAGCAGCCCACCCCGGGCGGTGATCTATGGCTACACCTTC. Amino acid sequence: CASSPPRAVIYGYTF.

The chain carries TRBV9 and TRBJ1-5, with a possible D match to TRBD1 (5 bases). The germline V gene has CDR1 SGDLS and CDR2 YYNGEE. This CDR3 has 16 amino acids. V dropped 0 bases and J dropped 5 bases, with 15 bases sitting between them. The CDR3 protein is CASSVASQPGYQPQHF. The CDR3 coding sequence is TGTGCCAGCAGCGTAGCTAGTCAGCCAGGGTATCAGCCCCAGCATTTT. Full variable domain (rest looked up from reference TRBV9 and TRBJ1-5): DSGVTQTPKHLITATGQRVTLRCSPRSGDLSVYWYQQSLDQGLQFLIQYYNGEERAKGNILERFSAQQFPDLHSELNLSSLELGDSALYFCASSVASQPGYQPQHFGDGTRLSIL.

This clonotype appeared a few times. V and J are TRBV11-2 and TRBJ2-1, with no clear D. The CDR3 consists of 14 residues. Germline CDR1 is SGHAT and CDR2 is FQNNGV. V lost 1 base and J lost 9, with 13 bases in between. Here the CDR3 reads CASSLVSGSGEQFF. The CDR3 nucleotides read TGTGCCAGCAGCTTAGTCAGTGGGTCCGGTGAGCAGTTCTTC.

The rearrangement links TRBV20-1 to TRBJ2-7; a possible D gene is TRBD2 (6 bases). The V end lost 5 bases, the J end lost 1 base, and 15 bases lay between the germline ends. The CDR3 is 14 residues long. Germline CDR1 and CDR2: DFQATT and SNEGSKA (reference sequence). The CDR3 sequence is CSALEEGISYEQYF. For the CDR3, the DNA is TGCAGTGCTCTGGAGGAGGGAATATCCTACGAGCAGTACTTC.

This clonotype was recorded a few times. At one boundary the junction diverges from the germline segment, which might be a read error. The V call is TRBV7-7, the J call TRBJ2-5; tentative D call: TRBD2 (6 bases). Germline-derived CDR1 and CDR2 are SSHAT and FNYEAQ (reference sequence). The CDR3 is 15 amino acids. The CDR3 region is CASSLAGSYQETQYF. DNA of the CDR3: TGTGCTAGCAGCTTGGCGGGGTCGTACCAAGAGACCCAGTACTTC.

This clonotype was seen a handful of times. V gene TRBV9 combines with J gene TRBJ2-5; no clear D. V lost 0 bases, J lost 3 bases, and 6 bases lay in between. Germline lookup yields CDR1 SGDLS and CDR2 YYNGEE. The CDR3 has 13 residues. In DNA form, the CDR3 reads TGTGCCAGCAGCGTAGCGGCTGAAGAGACCCAGTACTTC. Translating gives CASSVAAEETQYF.

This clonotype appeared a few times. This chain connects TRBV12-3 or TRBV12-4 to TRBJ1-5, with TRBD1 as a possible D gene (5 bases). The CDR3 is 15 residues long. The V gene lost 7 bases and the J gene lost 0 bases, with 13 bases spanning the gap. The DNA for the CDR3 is TGTGCCAGCACCATGACAGAAGATAGCAATCAGCCCCAGCATTTT. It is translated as CASTMTEDSNQPQHF.

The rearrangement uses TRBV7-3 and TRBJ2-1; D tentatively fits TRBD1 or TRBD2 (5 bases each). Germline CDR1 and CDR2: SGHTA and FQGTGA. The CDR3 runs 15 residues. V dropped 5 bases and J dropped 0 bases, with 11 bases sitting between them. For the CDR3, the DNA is TGTGCCAGCAGCCTCGGGGCTTTCTCCTACAATGAGCAGTTCTTC. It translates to CASSLGAFSYNEQFF.

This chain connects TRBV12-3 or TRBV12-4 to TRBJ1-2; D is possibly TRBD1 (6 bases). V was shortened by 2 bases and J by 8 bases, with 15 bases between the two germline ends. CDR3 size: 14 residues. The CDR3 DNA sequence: TGTGCCAGCAGTTTACCCCCGACAGGTTTCGGCTACACCTTC. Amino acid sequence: CASSLPPTGFGYTF.

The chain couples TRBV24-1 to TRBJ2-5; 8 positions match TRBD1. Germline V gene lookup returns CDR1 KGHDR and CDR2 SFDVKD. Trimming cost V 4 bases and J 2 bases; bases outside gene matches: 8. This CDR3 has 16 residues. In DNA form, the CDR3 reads TGTGCCACCAGTGACACTGGACAGGGATGGCAAGAGACCCAGTACTTC. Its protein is CATSDTGQGWQETQYF.

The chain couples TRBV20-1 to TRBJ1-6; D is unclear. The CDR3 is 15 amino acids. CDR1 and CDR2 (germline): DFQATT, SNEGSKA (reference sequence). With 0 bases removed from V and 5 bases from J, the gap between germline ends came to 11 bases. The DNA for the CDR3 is TGCAGTGCTAGAGAGCCCTACGGCGATAATTCACCCCTCCACTTT. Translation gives CSAREPYGDNSPLHF.

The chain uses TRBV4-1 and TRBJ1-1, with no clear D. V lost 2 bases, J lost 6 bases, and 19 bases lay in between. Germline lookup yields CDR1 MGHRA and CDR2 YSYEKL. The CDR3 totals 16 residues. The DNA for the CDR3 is TGCGCCAGCAGCCAAATAAAAGGCGGCAGTAAGCCTGAAGCTTTCTTT. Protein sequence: CASSQIKGGSKPEAFF.

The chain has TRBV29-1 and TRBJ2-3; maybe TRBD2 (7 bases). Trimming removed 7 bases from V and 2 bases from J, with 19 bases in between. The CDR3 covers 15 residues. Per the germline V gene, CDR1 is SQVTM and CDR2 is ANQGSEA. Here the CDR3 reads CSALRRGGYTDTQYF. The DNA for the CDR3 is TGCAGCGCCCTAAGGAGGGGGGGATACACAGATACGCAGTATTTT.

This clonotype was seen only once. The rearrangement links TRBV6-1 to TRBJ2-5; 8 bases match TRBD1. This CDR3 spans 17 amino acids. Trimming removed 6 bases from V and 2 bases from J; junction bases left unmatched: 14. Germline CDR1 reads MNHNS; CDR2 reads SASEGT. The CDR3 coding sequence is TGTGCCAGCAGACCCTCCCCGACAGGGGTAATGCAAGAGACCCAGTACTTC. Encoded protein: CASRPSPTGVMQETQYF.

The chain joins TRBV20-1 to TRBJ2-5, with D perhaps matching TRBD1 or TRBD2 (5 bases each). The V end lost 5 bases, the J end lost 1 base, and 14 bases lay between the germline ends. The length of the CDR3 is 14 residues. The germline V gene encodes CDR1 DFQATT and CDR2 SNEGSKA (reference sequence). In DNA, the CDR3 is TGCAGTGCTTTAATGGGGGTAGCCCAAGAGACCCAGTACTTC. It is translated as CSALMGVAQETQYF.

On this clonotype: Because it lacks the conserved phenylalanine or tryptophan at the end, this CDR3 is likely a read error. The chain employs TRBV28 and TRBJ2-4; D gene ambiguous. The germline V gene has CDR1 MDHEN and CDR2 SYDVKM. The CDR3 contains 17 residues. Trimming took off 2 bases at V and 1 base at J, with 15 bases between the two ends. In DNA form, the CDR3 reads TGTGCCAGCAGTTTAGGTACTGGCAGGTTGGCCAAAAACATTCAGTACATC. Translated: CASSLGTGRLAKNIQYI.